This entry describes one TCR beta chain. Its cognate antigen is unknown. This specimen belongs to a study of regulatory T cells in long-lasting Graves disease. Study findings and constraints: Lower TCR diversity characterized persistent Graves' patients relative to newly diagnosed patients.

CDR3-region Arm-PCR and iRepertoire HTBI primers produced the TCR beta libraries. TCRdb itself ran the multiplex PCR reads through MiXCR, one entry per CDR3 protein. The sample contains 530,000 or so distinct CDR3 sequences, about 13% of which appear only once. Indicated time point: newly diagnosed GD, antithyroid drugs for less than 3 months. After RNA was extracted from PBMCs, the TCR library was made from it. The CDR3 loop spans 17 amino acids. With V trimmed by 1 base and J by 4 bases, 11 bases remained unmatched. The germline gives CDR1 LNHDA, CDR2 SQIVND (reference sequence). The sample was also reused in another study, on T cells in Graves' hyperthyroidism and ophthalmopathy. That publication notes: It was considered stable Graves' hyperthyroidism when ophthalmopathy did not progress within 18 months. HTBI primers were employed in a first-round RT-PCR of the TCR CDR3. Patients with ophthalmopathy were separated from those with stable hyperthyroidism by a 13 V-J model.

The receptor's source is a man aged 25-40 years with Graves disease. This chain uses TRBV19 with TRBJ2-5; 8 bases line up with TRBD1. The material was peripheral blood mononuclear cells (PBMCs), obtained at new diagnosis, from a patient treated with antithyroid drugs. DNA of the CDR3: TGTGCCAGTAGTATAGGAAACAGGGGGTTGTTCCCAGAGACCCAGTACTTC. Amino acids: CASSIGNRGLFPETQYF. Complete variable domain (other parts from reference TRBV19 and TRBJ2-5): DGGITQSPKYLFRKEGQNVTLSCEQNLNHDAMYWYRQDPGQGLRLIYYSQIVNDFQKGDIAEGYSVSREKKESFPLTVTSAQKNPTAFYLCASSIGNRGLFPETQYFGPGTRLLVL.